These T cell receptor beta chains were read from a single sample in a study of cytomegalovirus exposure and HLA in healthy donors. The table came from immunoSEQ multiplex PCR; TCRdb's copy has only in-frame clones and leaves some out. The sample comprises 150,000 to 200,000 clones, approximately 70% of which are singletons, and less than 3.5% rests with the top ten. The sequencing input was PBMCs. These receptors all come from a woman aged 40 to 50 in good health and CMV-seropositive. Both conserved end residues are part of each CDR3. A D gene is named only where the DNA matches it firmly. Only some rows state a clone size, as once, few, many or a class for expanded clones.

CDR3 length | J gene | clone size | D gene | V gene | CDR3 DNA | CDR3 protein
12 | TRBJ2-2 | . | . | TRBV29-1 | TGCAGCGTCTTTAGCGAGACCGGGGAGCTGTTTTTT | CSVFSETGELFF
15 | TRBJ2-7 | . | . | TRBV28 | TGTGCCAGCAGGGGCGCCGGGAGTTACCCCTACGAGCAGTACTTC | CASRGAGSYPYEQYF
13 | TRBJ1-1 | . | . | TRBV27 | TGTGCCAGCAACTCGAGGGAGAACACTGAAGCTTTCTTT | CASNSRENTEAFF
15 | TRBJ2-5 | . | . | TRBV10-2 | TGCGCCAGCAGTGAGCCTAGCCCCGGGCAAGAGACCCAGTACTTC | CASSEPSPGQETQYF
15 | TRBJ2-7 | . | TRBD1 | TRBV5-1 | TGCGCCAGCAGCGTCCGGACAGGGGCGCTTGGCGAGCAGTACTTC | CASSVRTGALGEQYF
10 | TRBJ2-7 | . | . | TRBV20-1 | TGCAGTGCTAGCAACTACGAGCAGTACTTC | CSASNYEQYF
16 | TRBJ2-5 | . | . | TRBV6-1 | TGTGCCAGCAGTGAAGCAGTCTCTGTAACCGACCGGGAGCAGTACTTC | CASSEAVSVTDREQYF
14 | TRBJ1-1 | . | . | TRBV19 | TGTGCCAGTAGTAAAGTCACAGGGAATACTGAAGCTTTCTTT | CASSKVTGNTEAFF
17 | TRBJ2-1 | few | TRBD2 | TRBV27 | TGTGCCAGCAGTTCCCCTCGACTAAGCGGGGATTACAATGAGCAGTTCTTC | CASSSPRLSGDYNEQFF
16 | TRBJ1-3 | . | . | TRBV18 | TGTGCCAGCTCACCGACCAGGGATACCTCTGGAAACACCATATATTTT | CASSPTRDTSGNTIYF
16 | TRBJ2-7 | . | TRBD2 | TRBV7-8 | TGTGCCAGCAGCTTGGTCTTTAGGACTAGTAGAAACGAGCAGTACTTC | CASSLVFRTSRNEQYF
15 | TRBJ2-5 | few | TRBD2 | TRBV28 | TGTGCCAGCAGTTTAAGACTAGCGGCTCGCGGGGCCCAGTACTTC | CASSLRLAARGAQYF
12 | TRBJ2-7 | . | . | TRBV27 | TGTGCCAGCAGTTACCTCGGGAACGAGCAGTACTTC | CASSYLGNEQYF
13 | TRBJ1-1 | . | . | TRBV2 | TGTGCCATCAGGACAGACCTGAACACTGAAGCTTTCTTT | CAIRTDLNTEAFF
15 | TRBJ2-2 | . | TRBD1 | TRBV28 | TGTGCCAGCAGTTTAGGGGACAGGGCCACCGGGGAGCTGTTTTTT | CASSLGDRATGELFF
14 | TRBJ1-2 | . | TRBD1 | TRBV4-2 | TGTGCCAGCAGCCAAGTCGACAGGGCCTATGGCTACACCTTC | CASSQVDRAYGYTF
14 | TRBJ2-1 | few | . | TRBV7-9 | TGTGCCAGCAGATCCGGGGGTTCCTACAATGAGCAGTTCTTC | CASRSGGSYNEQFF
18 | TRBJ2-3 | . | TRBD2 | TRBV15 | TGTGCCACCAGCCGAACTAGCGGGGGACCCCTTAGCACAGATACGCAGTATTTT | CATSRTSGGPLSTDTQYF
14 | TRBJ1-5 | many | . | TRBV28 | TGTGCCAGCAGTCCTCAGGGGTGGAATCAGCCCCAGCATTTT | CASSPQGWNQPQHF